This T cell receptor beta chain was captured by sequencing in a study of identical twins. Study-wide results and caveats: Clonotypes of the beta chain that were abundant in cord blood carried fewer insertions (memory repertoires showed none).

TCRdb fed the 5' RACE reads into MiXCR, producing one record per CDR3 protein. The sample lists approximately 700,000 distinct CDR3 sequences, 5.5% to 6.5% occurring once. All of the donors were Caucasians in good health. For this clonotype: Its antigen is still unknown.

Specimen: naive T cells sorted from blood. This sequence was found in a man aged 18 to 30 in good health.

The CDR3 region is CASSQDRPVLITNYNEQFF. CDR3 coding DNA: TGCGCCAGCAGTCAGGACAGGCCGGTACTCATTACCAACTACAATGAGCAGTTCTTC. The chain combines TRBV23-1 with TRBJ2-1, with 7 bases matching TRBD1. Being an ORF, TRBV23-1 has a function that is uncertain. J gave up 3 bases and V 3 bases, and 17 bases lay outside the gene matches. The CDR3 sequence is 19 residues long.